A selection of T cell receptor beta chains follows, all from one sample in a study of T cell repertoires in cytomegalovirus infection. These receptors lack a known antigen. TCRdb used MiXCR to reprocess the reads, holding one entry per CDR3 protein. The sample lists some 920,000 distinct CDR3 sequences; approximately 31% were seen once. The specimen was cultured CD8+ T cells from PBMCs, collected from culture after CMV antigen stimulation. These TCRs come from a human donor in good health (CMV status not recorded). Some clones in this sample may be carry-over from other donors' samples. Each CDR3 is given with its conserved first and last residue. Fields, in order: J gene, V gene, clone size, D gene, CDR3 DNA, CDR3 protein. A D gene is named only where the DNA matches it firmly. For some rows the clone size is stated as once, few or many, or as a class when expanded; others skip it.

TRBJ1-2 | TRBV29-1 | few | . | TGCAGCGTTGAACCGGGACTTTCAAGATATGGCTACACCTTC | CSVEPGLSRYGYTF
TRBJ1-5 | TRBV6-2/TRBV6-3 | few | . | TGTGCCAGCAGTTACGGGGGGAACAGGGTCTCTGCCGTCGGGAAGCATTTT | CASSYGGNRVSAVGKHF
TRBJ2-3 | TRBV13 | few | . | TGTGCCAGCAGCATGCAGCGGGCAGATACGCAGTATTTT | CASSMQRADTQYF
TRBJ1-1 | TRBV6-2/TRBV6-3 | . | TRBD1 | TGTGCCGTAGAAAGGGACAGCCAGAACACTGAAGCTTTCTTT | CAVERDSQNTEAFF
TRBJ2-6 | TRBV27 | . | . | TGTGCCAGCTGTTCGGGTTCTGGGGCCAACGTCCTGACTTTC | CASCSGSGANVLTF
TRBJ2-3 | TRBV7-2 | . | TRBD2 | TGTGCCAGCCTCTGGGGCTTAGCGGGGGGTGAAGAACAGGTTACGCAGTATTTT | CASLWGLAGGEEQVTQYF
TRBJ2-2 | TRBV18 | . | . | TGTGCCAGCTCACCGTCGGGTGGTACCGGGGAGCTGTTTTTT | CASSPSGGTGELFF
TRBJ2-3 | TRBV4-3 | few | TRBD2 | TGCGCCAGCAGCCAAGATGATCGGGGGGCAGATACGCAGTATTTT | CASSQDDRGADTQYF
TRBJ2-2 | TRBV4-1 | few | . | TGCGCCAGCAGCCAAGGGGCTCAGGGGCTGAACACCGGGGAGCTGTTTTTT | CASSQGAQGLNTGELFF
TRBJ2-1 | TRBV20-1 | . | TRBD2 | TGCAGTGCTCGAAGACTAGCGGGGGGCAGGGTTGAGCAGTTCTTC | CSARRLAGGRVEQFF
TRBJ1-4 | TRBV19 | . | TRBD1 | TGTGCCAGTAGTCCCGGACAGGGTCGGACTAATGAAAAACTGTTTTTT | CASSPGQGRTNEKLFF
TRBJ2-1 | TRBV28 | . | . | TGTGCCAGCAGTTCCTTGGACGATGAGCAGTTCTTC | CASSSLDDEQFF
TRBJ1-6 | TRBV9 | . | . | TGTGCCAGCAGCGTAGAACAGGGAGGATCACCCCTCCACTTT | CASSVEQGGSPLHF
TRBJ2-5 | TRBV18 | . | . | TGTGCCAGCTCACCACGAGACCCTCCGTCGATGTACCAAGAGACCCAGTACTTC | CASSPRDPPSMYQETQYF
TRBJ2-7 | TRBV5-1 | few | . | TGCGCCAGCAGCGTAGGGTCGATGGTCTACGAGCAGTACTTC | CASSVGSMVYEQYF
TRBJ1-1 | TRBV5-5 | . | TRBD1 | TGTGCCAGCAGCCTGTCCAGGGGGATGAGGGGGTACACTGAAGCTTTCTTT | CASSLSRGMRGYTEAFF
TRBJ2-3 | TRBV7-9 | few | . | TGTGCCAGCTTCAAAAACGAGAGGGCCACAGATACGCAGTATTTT | CASFKNERATDTQYF
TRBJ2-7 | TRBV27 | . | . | TGTGCCAGCAGTTTCCGGGCGACCTACGAGCAGTACTTC | CASSFRATYEQYF
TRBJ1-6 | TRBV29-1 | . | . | TGCAGCGTTGCCGACGGGCATTCACCCCTCCACTTT | CSVADGHSPLHF
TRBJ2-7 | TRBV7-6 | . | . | TGTGTCAGCAGCTCTACAGGGCCGGACGAGCAGTACTTC | CVSSSTGPDEQYF
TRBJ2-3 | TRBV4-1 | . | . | TGCGCCAGCAGCCAAGATCGGTGGAGCGGAACCACAGATACGCAGTATTTT | CASSQDRWSGTTDTQYF
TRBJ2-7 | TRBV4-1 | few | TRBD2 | TGCGCCAGCAGCCAAGTAAGCGGGGGCGAGCAGTACTTC | CASSQVSGGEQYF
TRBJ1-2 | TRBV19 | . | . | TGTGCCAGTAAGGGGCAGGATGGCTACACCTTC | CASKGQDGYTF
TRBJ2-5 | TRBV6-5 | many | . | TGTGCCAGCAGTTACGGCGACCAAGAGACCCAGTACTTC | CASSYGDQETQYF
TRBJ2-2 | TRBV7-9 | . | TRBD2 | TGTGCCAGCAGCCTTTTTGCACTAGCGGAGAACACCGGGGAGCTGTTTTTT | CASSLFALAENTGELFF